This TCR beta chain was sequenced for a study of response to subunit inactivated influenza vaccine. CDR1 is SGHTA and CDR2 is FQGNSA in the germline V gene. The CDR3 consists of 12 residues. Trimming pared 5 bases from V and 5 bases from J, leaving 10 bases between. Points from the study as a whole: That few new T cells are recruited by each seasonal influenza vaccination was the authors' suggestion.

MiXCR, run by TCRdb on the RT-PCR reads, gives a single entry per CDR3 protein. The sample lists roughly 650,000 distinct CDR3 sequences; around 16% were seen once. A remark on this clonotype: Antigen specificity is unknown.

Specimen: PBMCs from blood, collected roughly 13 days after vaccination. The sequence derives from a man aged 45-65 years who received an inactivated influenza vaccine. The chain employs TRBV7-2 and TRBJ2-7; D is unclear. The CDR3 loop is CASSKGWNEQYF. Written as DNA, the CDR3 is TGTGCCAGCAGCAAAGGGTGGAACGAGCAGTACTTC.